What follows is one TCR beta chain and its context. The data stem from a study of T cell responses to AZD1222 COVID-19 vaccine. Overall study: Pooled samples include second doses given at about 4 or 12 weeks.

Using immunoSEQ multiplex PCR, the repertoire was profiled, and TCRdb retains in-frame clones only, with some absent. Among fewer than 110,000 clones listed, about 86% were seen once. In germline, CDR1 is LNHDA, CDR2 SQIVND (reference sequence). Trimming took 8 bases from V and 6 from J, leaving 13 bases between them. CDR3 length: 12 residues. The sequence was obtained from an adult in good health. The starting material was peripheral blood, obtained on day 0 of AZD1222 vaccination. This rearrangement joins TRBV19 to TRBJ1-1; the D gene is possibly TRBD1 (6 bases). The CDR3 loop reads CASARDISEAFF. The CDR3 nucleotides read TGTGCCAGTGCCCGGGACATATCTGAAGCTTTCTTT.